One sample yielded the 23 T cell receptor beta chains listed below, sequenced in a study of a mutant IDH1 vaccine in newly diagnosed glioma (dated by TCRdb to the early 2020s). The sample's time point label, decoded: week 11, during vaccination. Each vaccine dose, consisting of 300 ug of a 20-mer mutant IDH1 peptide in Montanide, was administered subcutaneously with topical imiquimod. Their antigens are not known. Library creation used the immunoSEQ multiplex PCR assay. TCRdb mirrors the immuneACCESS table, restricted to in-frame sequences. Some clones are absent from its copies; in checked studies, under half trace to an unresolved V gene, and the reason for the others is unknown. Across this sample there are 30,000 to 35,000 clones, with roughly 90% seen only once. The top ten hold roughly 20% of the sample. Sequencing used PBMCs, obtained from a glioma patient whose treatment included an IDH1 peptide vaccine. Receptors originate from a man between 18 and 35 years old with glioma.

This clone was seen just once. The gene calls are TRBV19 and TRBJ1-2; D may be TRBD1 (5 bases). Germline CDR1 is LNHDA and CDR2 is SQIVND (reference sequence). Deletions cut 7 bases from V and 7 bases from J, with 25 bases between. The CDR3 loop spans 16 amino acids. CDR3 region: CASTATGTKSVGGYTF. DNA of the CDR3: TGTGCCAGTACCGCCACCGGGACCAAGTCAGTAGGTGGCTACACCTTC.

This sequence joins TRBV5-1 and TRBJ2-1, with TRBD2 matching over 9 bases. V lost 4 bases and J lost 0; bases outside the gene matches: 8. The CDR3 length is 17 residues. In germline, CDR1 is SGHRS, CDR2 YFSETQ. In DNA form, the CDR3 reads TGCGCCAGCAGCCCAGGGACTAGCCGGTACTCCTACAATGAGCAGTTCTTC. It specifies CASSPGTSRYSYNEQFF.

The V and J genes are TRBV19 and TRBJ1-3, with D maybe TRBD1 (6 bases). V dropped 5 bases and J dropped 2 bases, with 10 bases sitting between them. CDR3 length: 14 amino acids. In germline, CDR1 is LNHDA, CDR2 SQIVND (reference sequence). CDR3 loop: CASSQGLAGNTIYF. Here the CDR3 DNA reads TGTGCCAGTAGTCAGGGGCTGGCTGGAAACACCATATATTTT. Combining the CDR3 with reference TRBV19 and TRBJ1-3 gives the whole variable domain DGGITQSPKYLFRKEGQNVTLSCEQNLNHDAMYWYRQDPGQGLRLIYYSQIVNDFQKGDIAEGYSVSREKKESFPLTVTSAQKNPTAFYLCASSQGLAGNTIYFGEGSWLTVV.

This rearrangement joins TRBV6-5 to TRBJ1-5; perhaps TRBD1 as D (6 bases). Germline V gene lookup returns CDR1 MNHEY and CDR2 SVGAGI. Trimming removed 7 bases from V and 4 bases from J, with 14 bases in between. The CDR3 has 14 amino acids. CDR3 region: CASTPTGPNQPQHF. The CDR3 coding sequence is TGTGCCAGCACCCCGACAGGACCGAATCAGCCCCAGCATTTT.

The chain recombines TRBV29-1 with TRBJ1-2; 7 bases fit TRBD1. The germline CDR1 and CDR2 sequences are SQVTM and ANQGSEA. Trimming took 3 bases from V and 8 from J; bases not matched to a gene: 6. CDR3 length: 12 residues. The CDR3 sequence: CSVDQGGRGYTF. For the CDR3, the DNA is TGCAGCGTTGATCAGGGGGGCCGGGGCTACACCTTC.

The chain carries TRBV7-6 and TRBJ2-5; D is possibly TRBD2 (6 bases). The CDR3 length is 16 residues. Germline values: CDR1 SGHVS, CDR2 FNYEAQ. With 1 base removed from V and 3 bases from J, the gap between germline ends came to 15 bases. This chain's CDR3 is CASSLVTGVFKETQYF. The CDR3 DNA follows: TGTGCCAGCAGCTTAGTCACGGGAGTCTTTAAAGAGACCCAGTACTTC. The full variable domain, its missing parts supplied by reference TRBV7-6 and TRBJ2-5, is GAGVSQSPRYKVTKRGQDVALRCDPISGHVSLYWYRQALGQGPEFLTYFNYEAQQDKSGLPNDRFSAERPEGSISTLTIQRTEQRDSAMYRCASSLVTGVFKETQYFGPGTRLLVL.

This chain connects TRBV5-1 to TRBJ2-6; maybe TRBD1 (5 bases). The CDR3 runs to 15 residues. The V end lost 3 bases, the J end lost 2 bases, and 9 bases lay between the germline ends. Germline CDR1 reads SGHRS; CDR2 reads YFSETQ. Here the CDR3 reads CASSSGATGANVLTF. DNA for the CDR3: TGCGCCAGCAGCTCTGGGGCAACTGGGGCCAACGTCCTGACTTTC.

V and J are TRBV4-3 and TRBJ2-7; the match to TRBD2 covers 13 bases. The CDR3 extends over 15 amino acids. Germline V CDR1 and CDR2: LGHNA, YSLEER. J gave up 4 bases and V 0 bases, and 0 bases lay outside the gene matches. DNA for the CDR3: TGCGCCAGCAGCCAAGAACTAGCGGGAGGGTACGAGCAGTACTTC. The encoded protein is CASSQELAGGYEQYF.

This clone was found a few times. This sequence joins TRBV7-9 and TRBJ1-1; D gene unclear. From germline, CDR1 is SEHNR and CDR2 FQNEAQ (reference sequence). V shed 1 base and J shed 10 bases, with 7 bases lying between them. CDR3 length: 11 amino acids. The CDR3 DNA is TGTGCCAGCAGCTTAGAAGGAGGAGCTTTCTTT. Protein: CASSLEGGAFF. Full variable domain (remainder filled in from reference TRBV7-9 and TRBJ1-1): DTGVSQNPRHKITKRGQNVTFRCDPISEHNRLYWYRQTLGQGPEFLTYFQNEAQLEKSRLLSDRFSAERPKGSFSTLEIQRTEQGDSAMYLCASSLEGGAFFGQGTRLTVV.

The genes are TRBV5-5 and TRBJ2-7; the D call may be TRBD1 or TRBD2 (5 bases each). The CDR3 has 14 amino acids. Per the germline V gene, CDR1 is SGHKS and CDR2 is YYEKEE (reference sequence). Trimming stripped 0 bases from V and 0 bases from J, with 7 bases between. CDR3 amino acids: CASSLAGSSYEQYF. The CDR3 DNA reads TGTGCCAGCAGCTTGGCAGGGAGCTCCTACGAGCAGTACTTC.

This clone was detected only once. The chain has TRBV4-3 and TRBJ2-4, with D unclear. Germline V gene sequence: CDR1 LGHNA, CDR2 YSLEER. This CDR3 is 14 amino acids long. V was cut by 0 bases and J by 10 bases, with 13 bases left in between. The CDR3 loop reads CASSQDGGPTIQYF. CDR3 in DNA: TGCGCCAGCAGCCAAGACGGCGGCCCAACTATTCAGTACTTC.

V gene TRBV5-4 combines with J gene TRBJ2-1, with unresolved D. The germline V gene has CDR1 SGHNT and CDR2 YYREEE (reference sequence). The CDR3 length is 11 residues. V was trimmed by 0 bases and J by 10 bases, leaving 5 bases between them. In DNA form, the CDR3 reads TGTGCCAGCAGCTTGGCGGCCGAGCAGTTCTTC. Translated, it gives CASSLAAEQFF.

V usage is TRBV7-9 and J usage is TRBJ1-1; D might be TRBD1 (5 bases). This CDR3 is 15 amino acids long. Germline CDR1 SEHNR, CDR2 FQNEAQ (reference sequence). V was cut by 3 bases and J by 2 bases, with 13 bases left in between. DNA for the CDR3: TGTGCCAGCAGCTTCAGGGATGTCCTCAACACTGAAGCTTTCTTT. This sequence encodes CASSFRDVLNTEAFF.

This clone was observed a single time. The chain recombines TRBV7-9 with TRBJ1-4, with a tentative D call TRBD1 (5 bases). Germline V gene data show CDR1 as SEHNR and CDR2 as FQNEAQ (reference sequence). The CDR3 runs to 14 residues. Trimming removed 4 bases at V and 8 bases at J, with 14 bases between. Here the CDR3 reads CASSSYRDEEKLFF. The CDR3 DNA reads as TGTGCCAGCAGCTCCTATCGGGACGAGGAAAAACTGTTTTTT.

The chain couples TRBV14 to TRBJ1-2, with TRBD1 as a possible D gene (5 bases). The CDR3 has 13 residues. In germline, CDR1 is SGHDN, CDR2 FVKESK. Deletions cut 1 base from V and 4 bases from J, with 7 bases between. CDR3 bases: TGTGCCAGCAGCCAAGGACAGACCTATGGCTACACCTTC. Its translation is CASSQGQTYGYTF.

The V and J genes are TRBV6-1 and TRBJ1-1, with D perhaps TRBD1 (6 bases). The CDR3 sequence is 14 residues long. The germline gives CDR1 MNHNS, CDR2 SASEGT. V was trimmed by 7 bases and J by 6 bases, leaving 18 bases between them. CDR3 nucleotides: TGTGCCAGCATCCGGGGGCGGCATACCTCTGAAGCTTTCTTT. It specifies CASIRGRHTSEAFF.

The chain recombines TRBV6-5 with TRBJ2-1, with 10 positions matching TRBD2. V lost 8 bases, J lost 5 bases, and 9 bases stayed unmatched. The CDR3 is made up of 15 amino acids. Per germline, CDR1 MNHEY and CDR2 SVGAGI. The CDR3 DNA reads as TGTGCCAGCCGGGCTAGCGGGAGCGGGAACAATGAGCAGTTCTTC. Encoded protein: CASRASGSGNNEQFF.

CDR3 protein: CASSLIGGTEAFF. In nucleotides, the CDR3 is TGTGCCAGCAGCTTAATCGGGGGCACTGAAGCTTTCTTT. The chain recombines TRBV5-6 with TRBJ1-1, with D possibly TRBD1 on 5 matching bases. From germline, CDR1 is SGHDT and CDR2 YYEEEE. This CDR3 comprises 13 residues. Trimming took off 2 bases at V and 4 bases at J, with 9 bases between the two ends.

The CDR3 DNA reads as TGCAGCGTGGACAACAGCGGTGGTAGTTCATACAATGAGCAGTTCTTC. This gives the protein CSVDNSGGSSYNEQFF. This chain connects TRBV29-1 to TRBJ2-1; D is tentatively TRBD1 or TRBD2 (5 bases each). Germline CDR1 reads SQVTM; CDR2 reads ANQGSEA. V was trimmed by 6 bases and J by 4 bases, leaving 22 bases between them. This CDR3 is 16 amino acids long.

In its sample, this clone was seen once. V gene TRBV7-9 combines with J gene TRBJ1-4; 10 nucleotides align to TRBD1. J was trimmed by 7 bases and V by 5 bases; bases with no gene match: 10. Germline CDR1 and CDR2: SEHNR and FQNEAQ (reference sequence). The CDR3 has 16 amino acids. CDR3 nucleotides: TGTGCCAGCAGCCACGGGGGGACAGGGGTGGGTGAAAAACTGTTTTTT. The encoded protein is CASSHGGTGVGEKLFF.

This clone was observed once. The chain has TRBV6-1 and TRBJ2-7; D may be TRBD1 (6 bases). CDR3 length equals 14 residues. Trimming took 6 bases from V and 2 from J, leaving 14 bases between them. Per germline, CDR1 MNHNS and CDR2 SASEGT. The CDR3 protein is CASRGAGRTYEQYF. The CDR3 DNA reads TGTGCCAGCAGGGGGGCAGGCCGAACCTACGAGCAGTACTTC.

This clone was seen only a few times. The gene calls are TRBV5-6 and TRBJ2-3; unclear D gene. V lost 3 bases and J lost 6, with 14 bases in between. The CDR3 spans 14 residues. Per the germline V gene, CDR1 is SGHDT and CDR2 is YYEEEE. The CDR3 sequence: CASSSWTSPDTQYF. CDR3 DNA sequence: TGTGCCAGCAGCTCCTGGACCTCTCCGGATACGCAGTATTTT.

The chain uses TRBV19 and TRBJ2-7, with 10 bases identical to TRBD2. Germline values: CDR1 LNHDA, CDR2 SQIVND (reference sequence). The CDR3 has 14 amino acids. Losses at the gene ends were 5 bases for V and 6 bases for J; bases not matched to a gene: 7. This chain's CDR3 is CASSPAVAGGEQYF. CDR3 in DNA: TGTGCCAGTAGTCCCGCGGTAGCGGGAGGCGAGCAGTACTTC.